This T cell receptor (beta chain) was captured in a study of T-cell reconstitution after alpha-beta-depleted transplantation in children. Whole-study findings and limits: From newly produced T cells came most of the T-cell counts and diversity one year after transplant. In patients about two months after transplant, alpha-beta T cells reportedly arose from several hundred expanded graft clones. It was surviving recipient T cells and thymic progenitors that gave some patients high TCRbeta diversity at day 60.

V shed 0 bases and J 0 bases; nucleotides not matched to a gene: 2. The CDR3 has 15 amino acids. Per the germline V gene, CDR1 is DFQATT and CDR2 is SNEGSKA (reference sequence). Details on this clonotype: Its matching antigen is unknown.

Library preparation (for TCRbeta) was performed with unique molecular identifiers. From the PCR reads, TCRdb called clonotypes with MiXCR, one entry per CDR3 protein. The sample records 440,000 or so distinct CDR3 sequences, 43% being singletons. This material consisted of PBMCs, taken before TCRalphabeta/CD19-depleted stem cell transplant. V usage is TRBV20-1 and J usage is TRBJ2-4; 7 bases map to TRBD1. This sequence originates from a girl aged 2 to 10 with aplastic anemia, due to receive a stem cell transplant. The CDR3 DNA sequence: TGCAGTGCTAGAGATCAGGGGGAAGCCAAAAACATTCAGTACTTC. This codes for CSARDQGEAKNIQYF.